This T cell receptor beta chain was found in a study of cytomegalovirus exposure and HLA in healthy donors. Study at large: Early release data held 75 million to 90 million unique TCRs from HLA-typed donors. Whole-study findings and limits: Sequencing probably produced one cluster of sequence variants that were highly shared.

Primers included in the PCR were 60 Vbeta and 13 Jbeta primers. Data came from immunoSEQ multiplex PCR; TCRdb stores just in-frame clones and leaves some out. The data contain 80,000 to 95,000 clones, roughly two thirds of them singletons. Trimming took 5 bases from V and 0 from J, leaving 15 bases between them. The CDR3 length is 16 residues. Germline V gene lookup returns CDR1 SGHRS and CDR2 YFSETQ. About this clone: Its antigen is still unknown.

V usage is TRBV5-1 and J usage is TRBJ2-1; no clear D gene. Sequencing input: PBMCs. This clonotype was obtained from a woman aged 25 to 39 in good health and CMV-seronegative. CDR3 sequence (DNA): TGCGCCAGCAGTCCAAATGAGGCCAGCTCCTACAATGAGCAGTTCTTC. Amino acid sequence: CASSPNEASSYNEQFF. The complete variable domain, with remaining parts taken from reference TRBV5-1 and TRBJ2-1, reads KAGVTQTPRYLIKTRGQQVTLSCSPISGHRSVSWYQQTPGQGLQFLFEYFSETQRNKGNFPGRFSGRQFSNSRSEMNVSTLELGDSALYLCASSPNEASSYNEQFFGPGTRLTVL.